Below, one TCR beta chain is given with its context. As yet, its antigen is unknown. This record belongs to a study of Ad26.COV2.S vaccination and SARS-CoV-2 variants. Across the whole study: The vaccine Ad26.COV2.S was put into the muscle once, or twice with 56 days between. Findings of the study overall: Vaccine recipients showed a spike-specific TCR breadth that was higher than in placebo recipients.

As for treatment: 19 received Ad26.COV2.S at low or high dose, single or two shots; about 5 received placebo; per-sample allocation not given. On day 63 after the first injection, vaccine and placebo recipients gave samples. Vaccine was an Ad26 vector expressing Wuhan-strain SARS-CoV-2 spike. The junction had 6 bases not matched to a gene; V was cut back by 6 bases and J by 0 bases. The germline CDR1 and CDR2 sequences are SNHLY and FYNNEI. This CDR3 is built from 18 residues. Produced via immunoSEQ multiplex PCR; TCRdb's table is partial and in-frame only. The table has over 400,000 clones, about 90% seen once.

The source is a person aged 18-60 years who received the Ad26.COV2.S COVID-19 vaccine or a placebo. The specimen was peripheral blood, collected in a trial of Ad26.COV2.S vaccine versus placebo. The rearrangement joins TRBV2 to TRBJ2-6; 12 nucleotides line up with TRBD2. CDR3 amino acids: CASRGTSGYSSGANVLTF. In nucleotides, the CDR3 is TGTGCCAGCAGAGGGACTAGCGGGTATAGCTCTGGGGCCAACGTCCTGACTTTC.